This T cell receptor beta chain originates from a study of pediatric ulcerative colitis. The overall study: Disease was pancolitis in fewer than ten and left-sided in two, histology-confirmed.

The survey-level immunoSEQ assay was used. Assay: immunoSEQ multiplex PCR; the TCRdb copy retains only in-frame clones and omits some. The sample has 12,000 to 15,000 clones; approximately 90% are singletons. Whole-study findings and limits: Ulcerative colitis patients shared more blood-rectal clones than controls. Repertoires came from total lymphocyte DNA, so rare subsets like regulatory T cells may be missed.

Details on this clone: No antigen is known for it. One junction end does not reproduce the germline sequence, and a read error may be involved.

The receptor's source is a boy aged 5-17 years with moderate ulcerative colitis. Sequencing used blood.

As DNA, the CDR3 is TGTGCTAGCAGCTTAGCGGGGGTCGCAGAGACCCAGTACTTC. Encoded protein: CASSLAGVAETQYF. The chain recombines TRBV7-7 with TRBJ2-5, with 9 positions matching TRBD2. Germline loops: CDR1 SSHAT, CDR2 FNYEAQ (reference sequence). This CDR3 is built from 14 residues.